The rows below give T cell receptor beta chains drawn from one sample of a study of human T cells and chemical hapten exposure. TCRdb reprocessed the RACE reads via MiXCR and lists one record per CDR3 protein. Of over 75,000 distinct CDR3 sequences detected, approximately 11% appear once; the ten largest clones hold 0.85% to 1.2%. Sequencing was performed on whole blood, taken in connection with sensitization to the hapten diphenylcyclopropenone (DPC). The receptors here all came from a woman aged 25 to 39 with alopecia areata. Some clones in this sample may be carry-over from other donors' samples. CDR3s include the opening cysteine and the closing phenylalanine or tryptophan. The order of the fields is J gene, clone size, D gene, V gene, CDR3 protein, CDR3 DNA. A D gene is named only where the DNA matches it firmly. Only part of the rows carry a size: once, few, many, or a class if the clone is expanded.

J gene: TRBJ1-5; clone size: many; D gene: TRBD1; V gene: TRBV20-1; CDR3 protein: CSARTQGIGQPQHF; CDR3 DNA: TGCAGTGCTAGGACACAGGGGATAGGGCAGCCCCAGCATTTT
J gene: TRBJ2-1; clone size: many; D gene: .; V gene: TRBV11-2; CDR3 protein: CASSLPAGAPLNEQFF; CDR3 DNA: TGTGCCAGCAGCTTACCGGCGGGGGCCCCCTTAAATGAGCAGTTCTTC
J gene: TRBJ2-1; clone size: many; D gene: .; V gene: TRBV5-1; CDR3 protein: CASSLERGVPYNEQFF; CDR3 DNA: TGCGCCAGCAGCTTGGAGAGAGGGGTCCCCTACAATGAGCAGTTCTTC
J gene: TRBJ1-1; clone size: many; D gene: TRBD1; V gene: TRBV29-1; CDR3 protein: CSGRTGANTEAFF; CDR3 DNA: TGCAGCGGCCGGACAGGGGCTAACACTGAAGCTTTCTTT
J gene: TRBJ1-5; clone size: .; D gene: TRBD1; V gene: TRBV10-2; CDR3 protein: CATFPLRTGRVHQPQHF; CDR3 DNA: TGCGCCACCTTCCCTCTCCGGACAGGCAGGGTCCATCAGCCCCAGCATTTT
J gene: TRBJ2-2; clone size: .; D gene: .; V gene: TRBV6-5; CDR3 protein: CASSYSRRGGSTGELFF; CDR3 DNA: TGTGCCAGCAGTTACTCGAGGCGGGGTGGGAGCACCGGGGAGCTGTTTTTT
J gene: TRBJ2-2; clone size: many; D gene: TRBD2; V gene: TRBV4-3; CDR3 protein: CASSHPPGTSGRRVGELFF; CDR3 DNA: TGCGCCAGCAGCCACCCCCCCGGGACTAGCGGGAGGAGGGTCGGGGAGCTGTTTTTT
J gene: TRBJ2-7; clone size: few; D gene: .; V gene: TRBV9; CDR3 protein: CASSVGWGAQHYEQYF; CDR3 DNA: TGTGCCAGCAGCGTAGGTTGGGGGGCCCAGCACTACGAGCAGTACTTC
J gene: TRBJ2-7; clone size: .; D gene: TRBD2; V gene: TRBV6-2/TRBV6-3; CDR3 protein: CASSSAGTSGSVQYF; CDR3 DNA: TGTGCCAGCAGTTCCGCCGGGACTAGCGGGAGCGTGCAGTACTTC
J gene: TRBJ1-6; clone size: .; D gene: TRBD1; V gene: TRBV19; CDR3 protein: CATSDRPNSPLHF; CDR3 DNA: TGTGCCACCTCGGACAGGCCCAATTCACCCCTCCACTTT
J gene: TRBJ1-4; clone size: .; D gene: TRBD1; V gene: TRBV11-2; CDR3 protein: CASGDRPATNEKLFF; CDR3 DNA: TGTGCCAGCGGGGACAGGCCCGCAACTAATGAAAAACTGTTTTTT
J gene: TRBJ2-7; clone size: .; D gene: .; V gene: TRBV27; CDR3 protein: CAEVEQYF; CDR3 DNA: TGTGCCGAGGTCGAGCAGTACTTC
J gene: TRBJ1-1; clone size: many; D gene: .; V gene: TRBV2; CDR3 protein: CASSGSGGTEAFF; CDR3 DNA: TGTGCCAGCAGTGGGAGTGGAGGCACTGAAGCTTTCTTT
J gene: TRBJ1-1; clone size: .; D gene: TRBD1; V gene: TRBV7-2; CDR3 protein: CASSPGLGQMNTEAFF; CDR3 DNA: TGTGCCAGCAGCCCCGGGCTGGGACAGATGAACACTGAAGCTTTCTTT
J gene: TRBJ2-3; clone size: few; D gene: .; V gene: TRBV5-4; CDR3 protein: CASSFTGARDTQYF; CDR3 DNA: TGTGCCAGCAGCTTTACAGGCGCCCGGGATACGCAGTATTTT
J gene: TRBJ2-5; clone size: many; D gene: .; V gene: TRBV20-1; CDR3 protein: CSARDLEGGGRETQYF; CDR3 DNA: TGCAGTGCTAGAGATCTGGAGGGTGGCGGGCGAGAGACCCAGTACTTC
J gene: TRBJ2-5; clone size: many; D gene: .; V gene: TRBV12-3/TRBV12-4; CDR3 protein: CASSYQETQYF; CDR3 DNA: TGTGCCAGCAGTTACCAAGAGACCCAGTACTTC
J gene: TRBJ1-1; clone size: few; D gene: .; V gene: TRBV6-6; CDR3 protein: CASSYPISEAFF; CDR3 DNA: TGTGCCAGCAGTTATCCGATCTCTGAAGCTTTCTTT
J gene: TRBJ1-2; clone size: .; D gene: TRBD1; V gene: TRBV6-2/TRBV6-3; CDR3 protein: CASSIAHRGQYGYTF; CDR3 DNA: TGTGCCAGCAGTATCGCCCACAGGGGGCAATATGGCTACACCTTC
J gene: TRBJ1-1; clone size: many; D gene: .; V gene: TRBV7-9; CDR3 protein: CASSQDPNTEAFF; CDR3 DNA: TGTGCCAGCAGCCAAGATCCGAACACTGAAGCTTTCTTT
J gene: TRBJ2-3; clone size: .; D gene: .; V gene: TRBV14; CDR3 protein: CASSQFGDTDTQYF; CDR3 DNA: TGTGCCAGCAGCCAATTCGGAGACACAGATACGCAGTATTTT
J gene: TRBJ2-7; clone size: many; D gene: .; V gene: TRBV12-3/TRBV12-4; CDR3 protein: CASSSGYEQYF; CDR3 DNA: TGTGCCTCCAGTAGCGGCTACGAGCAGTACTTC
J gene: TRBJ2-3; clone size: many; D gene: .; V gene: TRBV27; CDR3 protein: CASSITSTDTQYF; CDR3 DNA: TGTGCCAGCAGTATCACTAGCACAGATACGCAGTATTTT
J gene: TRBJ2-7; clone size: few; D gene: .; V gene: TRBV11-2; CDR3 protein: CASSRWGYEQYF; CDR3 DNA: TGTGCCAGCAGCCGCTGGGGGTACGAGCAGTACTTC
J gene: TRBJ1-1; clone size: few; D gene: .; V gene: TRBV28; CDR3 protein: CASSLFALRNTEAFF; CDR3 DNA: TGTGCCAGCAGTTTATTCGCTTTGAGAAACACTGAAGCTTTCTTT
J gene: TRBJ1-5; clone size: .; D gene: .; V gene: TRBV6-4; CDR3 protein: CASSVQGGNQPQHF; CDR3 DNA: TGTGCCAGCAGCGTACAGGGAGGCAATCAGCCCCAGCATTTT
J gene: TRBJ1-5; clone size: medium-sized; D gene: .; V gene: TRBV28; CDR3 protein: CASSTPARGLSQPQHF; CDR3 DNA: TGTGCCAGCAGCACCCCAGCCCGGGGATTGTCTCAGCCCCAGCATTTT
J gene: TRBJ1-2; clone size: .; D gene: .; V gene: TRBV30; CDR3 protein: CAWSVAANYGYTF; CDR3 DNA: TGTGCCTGGAGTGTCGCAGCCAACTATGGCTACACCTTC
J gene: TRBJ2-7; clone size: few; D gene: .; V gene: TRBV28; CDR3 protein: CASSLSSLDEQYF; CDR3 DNA: TGTGCCAGCAGTTTATCTTCTCTCGACGAGCAGTACTTC
J gene: TRBJ1-1; clone size: many; D gene: .; V gene: TRBV11-2; CDR3 protein: CARPGPGAGFF; CDR3 DNA: TGTGCCAGGCCCGGGCCGGGGGCTGGTTTCTTT
J gene: TRBJ1-2; clone size: few; D gene: .; V gene: TRBV12-3/TRBV12-4; CDR3 protein: CASIRKGGYTF; CDR3 DNA: TGTGCCAGCATTCGGAAGGGGGGCTACACCTTC
J gene: TRBJ1-5; clone size: many; D gene: .; V gene: TRBV20-1; CDR3 protein: CSARDGNQPQHF; CDR3 DNA: TGCAGTGCTAGAGACGGGAATCAGCCCCAGCATTTT
J gene: TRBJ2-1; clone size: many; D gene: TRBD2; V gene: TRBV9; CDR3 protein: CASSVGSSGFTYNEQFF; CDR3 DNA: TGTGCCAGCAGCGTAGGCAGTAGCGGGTTTACTTACAATGAGCAGTTCTTC